What follows is one T cell receptor beta chain and its context. Its antigen remains unidentified. The CDR3 runs to 15 residues. The germline V gene has CDR1 LNHDA and CDR2 SQIVND (reference sequence). The ends lost 7 bases at V and 0 bases at J; junction bases unmatched: 4. The record originates from a study of T cells in localized non-small cell lung cancer. Overall study findings and caveats: Longer overall survival associated with higher blood T cell density; shorter survival with higher adjacent-lung clonality. One tumor region alone was sequenced, and heterogeneity therefore remains possible. Uninvolved adjacent lung showed peak T cell clonality, exceeding tumor. Median detection of top 100 tumor clones in adjacent lung was about 60 clones.

Sequenced by immunoSEQ multiplex PCR; TCRdb stores in-frame clones only, minus some. Among around 26,000 clones listed, 80% to 95% were seen once. The receptor comes from a woman between 35 and 70 years old with stage I lung adenocarcinoma. The sample here was peripheral blood, taken before any cancer treatment. The rearrangement links TRBV19 to TRBJ1-3; 9 bases map to TRBD1. The CDR3 DNA sequence: TGTGCCAGTACCCAGGACAGGGGCTCTGGAAACACCATATATTTT. Translated: CASTQDRGSGNTIYF.